This is a list of T cell receptor beta chains from one sample in a study of CD8+ T cells in alopecia areata. TCRdb keeps only in-frame clones here, not all; method: immunoSEQ multiplex PCR. This sample has some 110,000 clones, with 35% to 40% found just once. The sequenced sample was CD4+ T cells sorted from blood. These receptors all come from a human donor with alopecia areata. Both conserved end residues are part of each CDR3. D genes are given only for firm matches. Only some rows state a clone size, as once, few, many or a class for expanded clones.

CDR3 length	D gene	clone size	V gene	J gene	CDR3 protein	CDR3 DNA
13	NA	few	TRBV29-1	TRBJ2-1	CSVDAIIGNEQFF	TGCAGCGTTGATGCAATTATTGGCAATGAGCAGTTCTTC
12	NA	NA	TRBV30	TRBJ2-7	CAWSVHGGEQYF	TGTGCCTGGAGTGTACATGGGGGGGAGCAGTACTTC
15	NA	NA	TRBV29-1	TRBJ2-7	CSVDPLVVLSYEQYF	TGCAGCGTTGATCCCTTAGTGGTTCTCTCCTACGAGCAGTACTTC
12	NA	few	TRBV29-1	TRBJ1-5	CSVETGNQPQHF	TGCAGCGTTGAGACCGGCAATCAGCCCCAGCATTTT
14	NA	NA	TRBV11-2	TRBJ2-3	CASSLNAGRDTQYF	TGTGCCAGCAGCTTAAATGCCGGCAGAGATACGCAATATTTT
15	NA	NA	TRBV4-2	TRBJ2-7	CASSQEGESSYEQYF	TGTGCCAGCAGCCAAGAAGGAGAGAGCTCCTACGAGCAGTACTTC
12	NA	NA	TRBV7-2	TRBJ2-7	CASSPHLYEQYF	TGTGCCAGCAGCCCCCACCTTTACGAGCAGTACTTC
14	TRBD2	few	TRBV30	TRBJ2-2	CAWRLAGFTGELFF	TGTGCCTGGCGACTAGCGGGATTCACCGGGGAGCTGTTTTTT
12	NA	NA	TRBV7-2	TRBJ1-2	CASSLVGDGYTF	TGTGCCAGCAGCTTAGTCGGGGATGGCTACACCTTC
15	NA	few	TRBV2	TRBJ1-6	CASKGTQPYNSPLHF	TGTGCCAGCAAGGGGACACAGCCTTATAATTCACCCCTCCACTTT
14	TRBD1	NA	TRBV4-3	TRBJ2-7	CASSLEVRGHEQYF	TGCGCCAGCAGCCTTGAGGTCAGGGGGCACGAGCAGTACTTC
15	NA	NA	TRBV9	TRBJ2-3	CASSVDGDPTDTQYF	TGTGCCAGCAGCGTAGACGGGGATCCCACAGATACGCAGTATTTT
13	NA	few	TRBV7-6	TRBJ1-1	CASSPHTNTEAFF	TGTGCCAGCAGCCCCCACACGAACACTGAAGCTTTCTTT
14	TRBD2	NA	TRBV30	TRBJ2-1	CAWSVKASGNEQFF	TGTGCCTGGAGTGTAAAAGCTAGCGGCAATGAGCAGTTCTTC
14	TRBD1	NA	TRBV5-1	TRBJ2-7	CASSLGQDLSEQYF	TGCGCCAGCAGCCTGGGACAGGACTTAAGCGAGCAGTACTTC
15	TRBD1	NA	TRBV29-1	TRBJ2-7	CSVLMLWQGDYEQYF	TGCAGCGTTCTTATGTTGTGGCAGGGGGACTACGAGCAGTACTTC
12	NA	few	TRBV29-1	TRBJ2-1	CSAKPGANEQFF	TGCAGCGCCAAGCCGGGGGCCAATGAGCAGTTCTTC
16	TRBD1	NA	TRBV5-4	TRBJ2-1	CASSLGQGPSYNEQFF	TGTGCCAGCAGCTTGGGACAGGGGCCCTCCTACAATGAGCAGTTCTTC
16	NA	NA	TRBV5-1	TRBJ2-6	CASSLTGSPGANVLTF	TGCGCCAGCAGCCTTACAGGGTCCCCTGGGGCCAACGTCCTGACTTTC
12	NA	few	TRBV28	TRBJ2-7	CASSPGAYEQYF	TGTGCCAGCAGTCCCGGAGCCTACGAGCAGTACTTC
11	NA	NA	TRBV30	TRBJ1-2	CASGREYGYTF	TGTGCCAGCGGCCGAGAGTATGGCTACACCTTC
14	NA	NA	TRBV5-4	TRBJ2-7	CASSRGIGEGEQYF	TGTGCCAGCAGCCGGGGGATCGGAGAAGGCGAGCAGTACTTC
15	TRBD1	few	TRBV29-1	TRBJ2-3	CSVGHRGLHTDTQYF	TGCAGCGTTGGGCATAGGGGGCTTCACACAGATACGCAGTATTTT
12	NA	few	TRBV29-1	TRBJ1-1	CSAQRSNTEAFF	TGCAGCGCTCAGCGCAGCAACACTGAAGCTTTCTTT
16	NA	NA	TRBV15	TRBJ2-3	CATSRPLGQGRDTQYF	TGTGCCACCAGCAGACCCCTGGGGCAGGGGCGAGATACGCAGTATTTT
16	TRBD2	NA	TRBV30	TRBJ2-7	CAWSDFSGRAAYEQYF	TGTGCCTGGAGTGACTTTAGCGGGAGGGCCGCCTACGAGCAGTACTTC
15	NA	NA	TRBV2	TRBJ2-1	CASSVEFTSYNEQFF	TGTGCCAGCAGTGTGGAGTTCACCTCCTACAATGAGCAGTTCTTC
13	NA	NA	TRBV30	TRBJ2-1	CAWSRTSSNREFF	TGTGCCTGGAGTCGGACTAGTTCGAACAGGGAGTTCTTC
12	NA	NA	TRBV5-1	TRBJ2-5	CASSSPPAPAYF	TGCGCCAGCAGCTCGCCCCCGGCCCCTGCGTACTTC
13	NA	NA	TRBV7-2	TRBJ2-7	CASSKANSYEQYF	TGTGCCAGCAGCAAGGCCAACAGCTACGAGCAGTACTTC
15	TRBD1	few	TRBV28	TRBJ2-6	CASSLQGAGANVLTF	TGTGCCAGCAGTTTACAGGGGGCTGGGGCCAACGTCCTGACTTTC
15	NA	few	TRBV29-1	TRBJ1-2	CSVGSYGQRTYGYTF	TGCAGCGTTGGGTCGTACGGACAGCGAACCTATGGCTACACCTTC
15	NA	few	TRBV5-1	TRBJ2-2	CASSLVVQATGELFF	TGCGCCAGCAGCTTGGTTGTGCAGGCCACCGGGGAGCTGTTTTTT
15	NA	NA	TRBV28	TRBJ2-7	CASSSTGTAAYEQYF	TGTGCCAGCAGTTCCACCGGGACTGCCGCCTACGAGCAGTACTTC
12	NA	few	TRBV29-1	TRBJ2-7	CSVSTSGLGQYF	TGCAGCGTCTCCACCAGCGGTTTGGGGCAGTACTTC
14	NA	NA	TRBV5-6	TRBJ2-4	CASSLQGAKNIQYF	TGTGCCAGCAGCTTGCAGGGAGCCAAAAACATTCAGTACTTC
13	NA	many	TRBV10-3	TRBJ2-1	CAMGASASNEQFF	TGTGCCATGGGGGCTAGCGCGAGCAATGAGCAGTTCTTC
14	NA	few	TRBV23-1	TRBJ1-5	CASSQGDSNQPQHF	TGCGCCAGCAGTCAGGGGGATAGCAATCAGCCCCAGCATTTT
14	NA	NA	TRBV5-1	TRBJ1-2	CASSLEGNNYGYTF	TGCGCCAGCAGCTTAGAGGGAAACAACTATGGCTACACCTTC
15	NA	NA	TRBV5-4	TRBJ2-5	CASSLGEGLQETQYF	TGTGCCAGCAGCTTGGGCGAGGGACTCCAAGAGACCCAGTACTTC
15	TRBD1	few	TRBV28	TRBJ2-5	CASGLTGTGEETQYF	TGTGCCAGCGGGTTAACCGGGACAGGGGAAGAGACCCAGTACTTC
13	NA	few	TRBV7-2	TRBJ2-3	CASSLDGLDTQYF	TGTGCCAGCAGCTTAGATGGACTAGATACGCAGTATTTT
11	TRBD1	few	TRBV2	TRBJ1-1	CASGTGFEAFF	TGTGCCAGCGGGACAGGGTTCGAAGCTTTCTTT
16	NA	NA	TRBV14	TRBJ2-2	CASSQEQVIGAGELFF	TGTGCCAGCAGCCAAGAGCAGGTTATTGGCGCCGGGGAGCTGTTTTTT
16	NA	NA	TRBV4-1	TRBJ1-1	CASSAAPRTWNTEAFF	TGCGCCAGCAGCGCTGCCCCCCGTACCTGGAACACTGAAGCTTTCTTT
12	TRBD1	NA	TRBV29-1	TRBJ1-2	CSTDRGNYGYTF	TGCAGCACAGACAGGGGAAACTATGGCTACACCTTC
13	TRBD1	few	TRBV29-1	TRBJ2-7	CSVETGNQNEQYF	TGCAGCGTTGAGACAGGGAATCAGAACGAGCAGTACTTC
15	NA	NA	TRBV7-3	TRBJ2-7	CASSLTSASSYEQYF	TGTGCCAGCAGCTTAACGTCGGCAAGCTCCTACGAGCAGTACTTC
15	NA	few	TRBV7-2	TRBJ2-5	CASSLRPGLGETQYF	TGTGCCAGCAGCTTACGGCCGGGATTGGGAGAGACCCAGTACTTC
12	TRBD1	NA	TRBV29-1	TRBJ2-4	CSVEHRGNIQYF	TGCAGCGTTGAGCACAGGGGGAACATTCAGTACTTC
14	NA	once	TRBV30	TRBJ2-3	CAWSVGRDEDTQYF	TGTGCCTGGAGTGTAGGCAGGGATGAAGATACGCAGTATTTT